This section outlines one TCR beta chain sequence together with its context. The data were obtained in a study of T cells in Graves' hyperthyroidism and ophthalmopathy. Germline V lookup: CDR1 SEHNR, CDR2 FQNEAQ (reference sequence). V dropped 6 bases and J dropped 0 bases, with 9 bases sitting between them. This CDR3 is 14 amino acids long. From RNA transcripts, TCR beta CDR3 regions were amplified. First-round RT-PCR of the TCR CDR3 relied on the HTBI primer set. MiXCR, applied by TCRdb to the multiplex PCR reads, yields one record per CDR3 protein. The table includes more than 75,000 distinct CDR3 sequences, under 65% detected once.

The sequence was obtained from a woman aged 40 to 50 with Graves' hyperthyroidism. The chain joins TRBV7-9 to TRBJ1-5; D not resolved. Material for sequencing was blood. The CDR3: CASREYSSNQPQHF. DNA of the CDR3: TGTGCCAGCAGGGAGTACTCTAGCAATCAGCCCCAGCATTTT. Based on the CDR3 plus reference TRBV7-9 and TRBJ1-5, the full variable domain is DTGVSQNPRHKITKRGQNVTFRCDPISEHNRLYWYRQTLGQGPEFLTYFQNEAQLEKSRLLSDRFSAERPKGSFSTLEIQRTEQGDSAMYLCASREYSSNQPQHFGDGTRLSIL.